This TCR beta chain stems from a study of a mutant IDH1 vaccine in newly diagnosed glioma (dated by TCRdb to about 2021). For the study in its entirety: Patients received eight vaccinations in weeks 1, 3, 5, 7, 11, 15, 19 and 23, corresponding to visits V03 through V10. In the chemotherapy-containing groups, vaccination started alongside temozolomide cycles, whereas in patients who had radiotherapy alone it started 4-6 weeks after radiotherapy. Of the 25 to 40 treated patients, roughly 60% were male and about 40% were female, and the mean age was approximately 39 years. Before enrollment, most patients had been given radiochemotherapy with temozolomide as standard therapy, while the rest had received either radiotherapy alone or temozolomide alone. Peripheral blood was collected at six visits: V03 (baseline), V05, V07, V10, V12 and V13. For exploratory analyses, longitudinal TCRB deep sequencing was carried out in 25 to 30 treated patients wherever samples were available.

About this clone itself: This clone's antigen is unknown. No quality values exist for individual bases; no much larger clone is one base distant.

Read against the paper, the sample's time point label means: week 5, during vaccination. Each vaccine dose was 300 ug of a 20-mer mutant IDH1 peptide in Montanide, given subcutaneously with topical imiquimod. The donors had newly diagnosed IDH1-mutant astrocytomas of WHO grade 3 or 4 that showed loss of nuclear ATRX. The samples were drawn from NOA16, a multicentre, single-arm, open-label phase I trial in Germany that tested a mutant IDH1 peptide vaccine in humans for the first time. Genomic DNA for TCRB sequencing was extracted from EDTA blood using the DNeasy Blood and Tissue Kit. V and J are trimmed by 4 bases and 0 bases, and the gene matches miss 4 bases of the junction. CDR1 and CDR2, looked up from the germline V gene, are SQVTM and ANQGSEA. Measured from the cysteine to the phenylalanine, the CDR3 is 14 residues long. Only the CDR3 part of the read is kept: 42 bases, read in frame from the first base.

Results the study describes overall, beyond this receptor: Pseudoprogression seemed to be unrelated to changes in the top peripheral T cell clonotypes found by TCRB sequencing. Vaccine-induced immune responses across multiple MHC alleles were detected in 93.3% of patients. Selection of PBMC samples for TCRB deep sequencing was based on availability. According to the authors, sample limitations meant that analyses of patient blood samples could not be reproduced.

The protocol used for the library was the immunoSEQ multiplex PCR assay. Rearranged TCR beta chain sequences were amplified using the hsTCRB Kit according to the manufacturer's protocol. An Illumina MiSeq was used to sequence the TCRB libraries. Regarding the original processing steps: Demultiplexing, trimming and gene mapping were performed with the kit vendor's proprietary platform. TCRdb's version of the immuneACCESS table is confined to in-frame rearrangements and falls short of the full clone set. An unresolved V gene accounts for under half of the shortfall where checked; the remainder is of unknown origin. For V, J and clone size, that table is used; D and trimming come from the DNA. This sample lists 25,000 to 35,000 clones; around 90% were detected once. Around 20% of the sample is in the top ten clones.

Sequencing used PBMCs, obtained from a glioma patient whose treatment included an IDH1 peptide vaccine. The TCR sequence derives from a man aged 18 to 35 with glioma. The chain employs TRBV29-1 and TRBJ1-2; 8 bases in the middle match TRBD1. In nucleotide form, the sequence is TGCAGCGTTGGGGACAGGCGGACTAACTATGGCTACACCTTC. Its protein product is CSVGDRRTNYGYTF.